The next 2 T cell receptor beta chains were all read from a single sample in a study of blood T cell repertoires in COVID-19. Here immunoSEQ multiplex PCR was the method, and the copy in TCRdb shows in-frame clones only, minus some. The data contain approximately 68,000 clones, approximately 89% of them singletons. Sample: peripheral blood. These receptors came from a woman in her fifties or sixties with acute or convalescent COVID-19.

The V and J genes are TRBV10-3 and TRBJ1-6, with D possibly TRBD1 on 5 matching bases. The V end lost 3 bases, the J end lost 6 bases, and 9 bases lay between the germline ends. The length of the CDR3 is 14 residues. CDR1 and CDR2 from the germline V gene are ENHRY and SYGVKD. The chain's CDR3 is CAISDDSRNSPLHF. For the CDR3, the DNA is TGTGCCATCAGTGATGACAGTCGTAATTCACCCCTCCACTTT.

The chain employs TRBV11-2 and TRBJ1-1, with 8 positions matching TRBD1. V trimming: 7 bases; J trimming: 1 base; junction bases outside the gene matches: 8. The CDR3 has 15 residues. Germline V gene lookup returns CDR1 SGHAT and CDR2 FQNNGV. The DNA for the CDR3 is TGTGCCAGCAAGCCTCCCGGGACAGGGAACACTGAAGCTTTCTTT. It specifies CASKPPGTGNTEAFF.